This passage covers 24 T cell receptor beta chains from one sample sequenced in a study of blood T cell repertoires in COVID-19. Method: immunoSEQ multiplex PCR; TCRdb's copy keeps in-frame clones and lacks some. The sample lists around 150,000 clones, about four fifths occurring once. Sequenced: peripheral blood. Source of these receptors: a woman of 80 years or more in a cohort sampled during active or convalescent COVID-19.

This clone was observed a single time. The genes are TRBV7-2 and TRBJ2-2; D is perhaps TRBD2 (6 bases). This CDR3 contains 15 residues. CDR1 is SGHTA, CDR2 FQGNSA, per germline. The germline V and J ends were trimmed by 0 bases and 6 bases, with 11 bases remaining between them. CDR3 nucleotide sequence: TGTGCCAGCAGCTTAGCCGGAGGGTATCCCGGGGAGCTGTTTTTT. Translated: CASSLAGGYPGELFF.

The chain recombines TRBV5-1 with TRBJ1-1, with D possibly being TRBD1 (6 bases). Germline-derived CDR1 and CDR2 are SGHRS and YFSETQ. The CDR3 is made up of 16 amino acids. Trimming pared 4 bases from V and 5 bases from J, leaving 21 bases between. The CDR3 loop is CASSPGTIFRGTEAFF. CDR3 sequence (DNA): TGCGCCAGCAGCCCCGGGACAATTTTCCGAGGTACTGAAGCTTTCTTT.

V usage is TRBV6-5 and J usage is TRBJ1-2; 7 nucleotides align to TRBD1. Trimming took 4 bases from V and 4 from J; bases not matched to a gene: 3. CDR1 MNHEY and CDR2 SVGAGI come from the germline V gene. The CDR3 loop spans 13 amino acids. CDR3 DNA sequence: TGTGCCAGCAGTTCCGGGACAGTCTATGGCTACACCTTC. Its protein product is CASSSGTVYGYTF.

The gene calls are TRBV7-3 and TRBJ2-5, with TRBD2 matching 12 bases. In germline, CDR1 is SGHTA, CDR2 FQGTGA. V dropped 5 bases and J dropped 6; count of bases not matched to a gene: 13. CDR3 length equals 17 residues. As DNA, the CDR3 is TGTGCCAGCAGCCCCGGCCAGCTAGCGGGGGGGCTGCAGACCCAGTACTTC. It is translated as CASSPGQLAGGLQTQYF.

This chain connects TRBV2 to TRBJ2-2; TRBD2 is a possible D gene (5 bases). Germline CDR1 is SNHLY and CDR2 is FYNNEI. CDR3 length: 15 residues. V lost 2 bases to trimming and J lost 1 base, with 8 bases between them. Here the CDR3 reads CASSEIRGNTGELFF. The CDR3 region has the DNA TGTGCCAGCAGTGAAATTCGGGGGAACACCGGGGAGCTGTTTTTT.

CDR3 in amino acids: CAISESAGPYNSPLHF. In DNA form, the CDR3 reads TGTGCCATCAGTGAGTCGGCAGGGCCATATAATTCACCCCTCCACTTT. The chain recombines TRBV10-3 with TRBJ1-6; D perhaps matches TRBD1 (5 bases). V was pared by 0 bases and J by 4 bases, with 10 bases between. CDR1 ENHRY and CDR2 SYGVKD come from the germline V gene. This CDR3 is built from 16 residues.

The rearrangement links TRBV4-2 to TRBJ2-2; 7 bases align to TRBD2. Germline assignment: CDR1 LGHNA and CDR2 YNFKEQ. This CDR3 contains 16 residues. Trimming removed 1 base from V and 0 bases from J; junction bases left unmatched: 2. This chain's CDR3 is CASSQAAGANTGELFF. The CDR3 DNA is TGTGCCAGCAGCCAAGCGGCGGGGGCGAACACCGGGGAGCTGTTTTTT.

J is TRBJ1-3 and V is TRBV6-2 or TRBV6-3; 7 nucleotides agree with TRBD1. V lost 4 bases to trimming and J lost 1 base; unmatched junction nucleotides: 4. The CDR3 length is 15 residues. The germline V gene has CDR1 MNHEY and CDR2 SVGEGT. CDR3 bases: TGTGCCAGCAGTTCACAGGGGAGGTCTGGAAACACCATATATTTT. Amino acids: CASSSQGRSGNTIYF.

The chain carries TRBV5-4 and TRBJ2-6; D perhaps matches TRBD2 (6 bases). Trimming took 4 bases from V and 1 from J, leaving 15 bases between them. Germline assignment: CDR1 SGHNT and CDR2 YYREEE (reference sequence). The CDR3 sequence is 17 residues long. This CDR3 reads CASSPASGVSGANVLTF. The DNA of the CDR3 is TGTGCCAGCAGCCCGGCTTCGGGGGTTTCTGGGGCCAACGTCCTGACTTTC.

This clone has just one count. J is TRBJ2-2 and V is TRBV19; no reliable D call. This CDR3 spans 15 amino acids. Between the trimmed V and J ends, which lost 2 bases and 1 base, there was a span of 8 bases. CDR1 is LNHDA, CDR2 SQIVND, per germline (reference sequence). The CDR3 coding sequence is TGTGCCAGTAGTATAACACCCTTGAACACCGGGGAGCTGTTTTTT. Translation: CASSITPLNTGELFF.

J is TRBJ2-2 and V is TRBV5-1; D is uncertain. V lost 0 bases and J lost 1, with 7 bases in between. The length of the CDR3 is 15 residues. The V gene's germline CDR1 is SGHRS and CDR2 YFSETQ. In nucleotides, the CDR3 is TGCGCCAGCAGCTTGGGACACCAGAACACCGGGGAGCTGTTTTTT. Amino acids: CASSLGHQNTGELFF.

V gene TRBV5-8 combines with J gene TRBJ2-3; 8 bases are shared with TRBD2. CDR1 SGHTS and CDR2 YDEGEE come from the germline V gene. Germline trimming cut 0 bases from V and 6 bases from J; bases unmatched to any gene: 12. CDR3 length: 17 amino acids. CDR3 bases: TGTGCCAGCAGCTTGGGACTAGCGTGGGAAGGGCTCGATACGCAGTATTTT. Amino acids: CASSLGLAWEGLDTQYF.

This chain connects TRBV9 to TRBJ2-5, with D perhaps TRBD1 (6 bases). V lost 4 bases and J lost 0, with 10 bases in between. CDR3 length: 14 amino acids. Germline V lookup: CDR1 SGDLS, CDR2 YYNGEE. The CDR3 nucleotides are TGTGCCAGCAGCTTAAGACAGGACCAAGAGACCCAGTACTTC. This codes for CASSLRQDQETQYF.

In this sample, this clone turned up many times. The V call is TRBV7-9, the J call TRBJ2-3; TRBD2 might be the D (6 bases). Trimming removed 5 bases from V and 7 bases from J, with 13 bases in between. Germline V gene sequence: CDR1 SEHNR, CDR2 FQNEAQ (reference sequence). CDR3 length: 13 residues. Here the CDR3 reads CASSPRDFHTQYF. For the CDR3, the DNA is TGTGCCAGCAGCCCTAGGGACTTTCATACGCAGTATTTT. The variable domain in full, completed from reference TRBV7-9 and TRBJ2-3, reads DTGVSQNPRHKITKRGQNVTFRCDPISEHNRLYWYRQTLGQGPEFLTYFQNEAQLEKSRLLSDRFSAERPKGSFSTLEIQRTEQGDSAMYLCASSPRDFHTQYFGPGTRLTVL.

This chain links TRBV7-2 with TRBJ1-5; D unclear. There are 13 residues in the CDR3. Trimming cost V 3 bases and J 2 bases, with 5 bases left between them. Germline CDR1 and CDR2: SGHTA and FQGNSA. CDR3 sequence reads: CASSFEGNQPQHF. The CDR3 nucleotides read TGTGCCAGCAGCTTTGAGGGCAATCAGCCCCAGCATTTT.

The J gene is TRBJ1-2, the V gene TRBV6-2 or TRBV6-3; D remains ambiguous. Germline assignment: CDR1 MNHEY and CDR2 SVGEGT. Trimming removed 2 bases from V and 7 bases from J, with 5 bases in between. The CDR3 is 11 residues long. The CDR3 protein is CASSYLSGYTF. The CDR3 DNA reads as TGTGCCAGCAGTTACCTCAGTGGCTACACCTTC.

The chain uses TRBV5-1 and TRBJ2-7; possibly TRBD2 for D (6 bases). V lost 0 bases and J lost 3, with 13 bases in between. The CDR3 runs to 15 residues. Germline lookup yields CDR1 SGHRS and CDR2 YFSETQ. CDR3 amino acids: CASSLAGVSFYEQYF. CDR3 DNA sequence: TGCGCCAGCAGCTTGGCGGGGGTATCGTTCTACGAGCAGTACTTC.

Concerning this clone itself: One end of the junction does not line up with germline, which may come from a read error. This chain links TRBV27 with TRBJ2-7, with no clear D. This CDR3 comprises 15 residues. Germline CDR1 and CDR2: MNHEY and SMNVEV (reference sequence). The CDR3 is CASAQSNPSSYERYF. CDR3 nucleotides: TGTGCCAGCGCTCAATCGAACCCGAGCTCCTACGAGCGGTACTTC.

This clone came up a few times. The V call is TRBV2, the J call TRBJ2-2; 8 nucleotides line up with TRBD1. V lost 5 bases, J lost 5 bases, and 7 bases stayed unmatched. The germline gives CDR1 SNHLY, CDR2 FYNNEI. This CDR3 has 15 amino acids. The CDR3 protein is CASSRRDRSTGELFF. CDR3 in DNA: TGTGCCAGCAGTCGCCGGGACAGGTCAACCGGGGAGCTGTTTTTT. Using reference TRBV2 and TRBJ2-2 for the parts outside the CDR3, the full variable domain is EPEVTQTPSHQVTQMGQEVILRCVPISNHLYFYWYRQILGQKVEFLVSFYNNEISEKSEIFDDQFSVERPDGSNFTLKIRSTKLEDSAMYFCASSRRDRSTGELFFGEGSRLTVL.

This chain uses TRBV19 with TRBJ2-3; 8 nucleotides agree with TRBD2. Trimming took 6 bases from V and 1 from J; bases not matched to a gene: 9. The CDR3 is 16 amino acids. The germline V gene encodes CDR1 LNHDA and CDR2 SQIVND (reference sequence). The CDR3, as DNA: TGTGCCAGTAGAAAAAATGGAGCGGGGGGCACAGATACGCAGTATTTT. Protein sequence: CASRKNGAGGTDTQYF.

The V gene is TRBV5-4, the J gene TRBJ1-1; maybe TRBD1 (6 bases). Germline CDR1 and CDR2: SGHNT and YYREEE (reference sequence). Trimming took off 2 bases at V and 2 bases at J, with 13 bases between the two ends. The CDR3 consists of 15 residues. The CDR3 reads CASSFGRQVNTEAFF. CDR3 nucleotides: TGTGCCAGCAGCTTTGGGCGACAGGTTAACACTGAAGCTTTCTTT. Filled out from reference TRBV5-4 and TRBJ1-1, the complete variable domain reads ETGVTQSPTHLIKTRGQQVTLRCSSQSGHNTVSWYQQALGQGPQFIFQYYREEENGRGNFPPRFSGLQFPNYSSELNVNALELDDSALYLCASSFGRQVNTEAFFGQGTRLTVV.

The J gene is TRBJ1-4, the V gene TRBV27, with a tentative D call TRBD1 (6 bases). The CDR3 spans 16 residues. Germline V gene sequence: CDR1 MNHEY, CDR2 SMNVEV (reference sequence). Deletions cut 4 bases from V and 7 bases from J, with 19 bases between. The DNA of the CDR3 is TGTGCCAGCAGTTCGATCAACAGGGCGGGTAGTGAAAAACTGTTTTTT. It encodes CASSSINRAGSEKLFF.

For this clone: This sample includes further DNA sequences coding for the same CDR3. The J gene is TRBJ1-4, the V gene TRBV7-2, with 8 nucleotides matching TRBD1. The CDR3 covers 15 residues. Germline CDR1 is SGHTA and CDR2 is FQGNSA. V gave up 5 bases and J gave up 3 bases; unmatched junction bases: 5. CDR3 loop: CASSPRQGSNEKLFF. The CDR3 DNA reads as TGTGCCAGCAGCCCGAGACAGGGGTCTAATGAAAAACTGTTTTTT.

This clone was detected only once. The chain recombines TRBV7-8 with TRBJ2-1; D perhaps matches TRBD1 (6 bases). Germline CDR1 reads SGHVS; CDR2 reads FQNEAQ. The CDR3 is 14 residues long. The V end lost 7 bases, the J end lost 3 bases, and 13 bases lay between the germline ends. CDR3 region: CASTKSGVYNEQFF. The DNA of the CDR3 is TGTGCCAGCACCAAATCAGGGGTCTACAATGAGCAGTTCTTC.